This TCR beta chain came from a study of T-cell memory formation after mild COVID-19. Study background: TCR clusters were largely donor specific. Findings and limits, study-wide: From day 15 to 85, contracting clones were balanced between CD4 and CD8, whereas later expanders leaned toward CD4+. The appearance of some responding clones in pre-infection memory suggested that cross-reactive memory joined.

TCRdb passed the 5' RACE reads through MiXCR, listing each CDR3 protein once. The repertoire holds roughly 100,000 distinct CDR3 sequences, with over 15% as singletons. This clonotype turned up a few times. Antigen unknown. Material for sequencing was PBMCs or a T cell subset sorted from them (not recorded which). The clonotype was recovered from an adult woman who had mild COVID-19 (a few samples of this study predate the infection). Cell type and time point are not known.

The CDR3 nucleotides read TGTGCCAGCAGTCAGACAGAACCTGAAGCTTTCTTT. Its translation: CASSQTEPEAFF. The genes are TRBV12-3 or TRBV12-4 and TRBJ1-1, with D maybe TRBD1 (5 bases). The CDR3 spans 12 residues. V lost 5 bases to trimming and J lost 6 bases, with 10 bases between them.